What follows describes a single T cell receptor (beta chain). The target antigen is unknown. Other DNA sequences within the sample encode an identical CDR3. The record originates from a study of cytomegalovirus exposure and HLA in healthy donors. As for the study in general: Earlier sequencing of some 180 million T cells yielded fewer than 140 million unique TCR beta sequences.

Use of 60 Vbeta and 13 Jbeta primers characterized the PCR. This table comes from immunoSEQ multiplex PCR, and its TCRdb copy is limited to in-frame clones, with some not included. The sample consists of approximately 54,000 clones, more than 70% of them appearing once. CDR1 is MDHEN, CDR2 SYDVKM, per germline. V lost 5 bases, J lost 5 bases, and 14 bases stayed unmatched. The CDR3 loop spans 17 amino acids. Study results and caveats: The CMV antigen specificity of a few CMV-associated chains was confirmed through in vitro analysis.

The sequencing input was PBMCs. The receptor comes from a woman in her late teens or twenties in good health and CMV-seronegative. The chain recombines TRBV28 with TRBJ2-5, with TRBD2 identical over 10 bases. This CDR3 is CASSPVLGLAGEETQYF. Here the CDR3 DNA reads TGTGCCAGCAGTCCCGTACTCGGGCTAGCGGGAGAGGAGACCCAGTACTTC. Together with reference TRBV28 and TRBJ2-5, the CDR3 gives the full variable domain: DVKVTQSSRYLVKRTGEKVFLECVQDMDHENMFWYRQDPGLGLRLIYFSYDVKMKEKGDIPEGYSVSREKKERFSLILESASTNQTSMYLCASSPVLGLAGEETQYFGPGTRLLVL.